The 11 T cell receptor beta chains presented below share a single source sample, sequenced in a study of blood T cells in healthy people across ages. The second PCR ran about 7 to 12 cycles with a sample-barcoded 5' primer and J-beta primers. TCRdb re-derived calls from the 5' RACE reads in MiXCR, one entry per CDR3 protein. In the table there are over a million distinct CDR3 sequences, roughly two fifths of which are singletons. The material sequenced was blood. These receptors all stem from a woman aged 18-29 years in good health.

This clonotype was observed at least ten times. V is TRBV12-3 or TRBV12-4 and J is TRBJ2-3; D remains unclear. The CDR3 totals 14 residues. The V and J ends lost 5 bases and 4 bases respectively, with 13 bases between them. The CDR3 coding sequence is TGTGCCAGCAGTCCCGCCGAAGTTGCAGATACGCAGTATTTT. It encodes CASSPAEVADTQYF.

This clonotype was found many times. The chain carries TRBV6-2 or TRBV6-3 and TRBJ2-7; no clear D gene. CDR1 and CDR2 from the germline V gene are MNHEY and SVGEGT. Trimming cost V 6 bases and J 0 bases, with 6 bases left between them. The CDR3 length is 12 residues. In DNA form, the CDR3 reads TGTGCCAGCAGCACCCTCTCCTACGAGCAGTACTTC. Its protein product is CASSTLSYEQYF.

The chain links TRBV11-2 to TRBJ2-7; TRBD1 or TRBD2 may be the D gene (5 bases each). Trimming took 5 bases from V and 2 from J, leaving 13 bases between them. The length of the CDR3 is 14 residues. From germline, CDR1 is SGHAT and CDR2 FQNNGV. As DNA, the CDR3 is TGTGCCAGCAGCAAATACCGGGGCGCCTACGAGCAGTACTTC. Its protein product is CASSKYRGAYEQYF.

This chain connects TRBV13 to TRBJ2-7; 7 bases are a match to TRBD1. In germline, CDR1 is PRHDT, CDR2 FYEKMQ (reference sequence). J was trimmed by 8 bases and V by 4 bases; bases with no gene match: 14. CDR3 length: 15 residues. CDR3 in amino acids: CASSSTGTAPSQQYF. The CDR3 coding sequence is TGTGCCAGCAGCTCTACCGGGACAGCCCCATCCCAGCAGTACTTC.

The chain combines TRBV20-1 with TRBJ2-6; 9 bases line up with TRBD1. V shed 6 bases and J 3 bases; nucleotides not matched to a gene: 6. Germline V gene data show CDR1 as DFQATT and CDR2 as SNEGSKA (reference sequence). This CDR3 comprises 15 residues. The CDR3 protein is CSAPTGGYGANVLTF. The CDR3 DNA is TGCAGTGCCCCTACAGGGGGCTATGGGGCCAACGTCCTGACTTTC.

This clonotype was detected only once. V usage is TRBV7-9 and J usage is TRBJ1-3; D is unclear. V dropped 1 base and J dropped 6 bases, with 7 bases sitting between them. In germline, CDR1 is SEHNR, CDR2 FQNEAQ (reference sequence). The CDR3 is 13 amino acids. CDR3 sequence reads: CASSLGVQNTIYF. As DNA, the CDR3 is TGTGCCAGCAGCTTAGGGGTGCAAAACACCATATATTTT.

This clonotype was found a few times. This chain links TRBV9 with TRBJ2-7; D may be TRBD2 (6 bases). CDR1 is SGDLS and CDR2 is YYNGEE in the germline V gene. V was cut by 1 base and J by 2 bases, with 13 bases left in between. The CDR3 covers 15 residues. The CDR3 nucleotides read TGTGCCAGCAGCGTATTGGCGGGGCCAGCCTACGAGCAGTACTTC. Its translation: CASSVLAGPAYEQYF. Based on the CDR3 plus reference TRBV9 and TRBJ2-7, the full variable domain is DSGVTQTPKHLITATGQRVTLRCSPRSGDLSVYWYQQSLDQGLQFLIQYYNGEERAKGNILERFSAQQFPDLHSELNLSSLELGDSALYFCASSVLAGPAYEQYFGPGTRLTVT.

The chain joins TRBV5-5 to TRBJ1-6; D is possibly TRBD1 (6 bases). The V gene's germline CDR1 is SGHKS and CDR2 YYEKEE (reference sequence). V was trimmed by 5 bases and J by 8 bases, leaving 20 bases between them. This CDR3 is 16 amino acids long. The CDR3 is CASRSWDIVQDSPLHF. The CDR3 nucleotides read TGTGCCAGCAGGTCATGGGACATAGTTCAAGATTCACCCCTCCACTTT.

A word on this clonotype: The junction departs from the called germline gene at one end, perhaps through a read error. The V call is TRBV24-1, the J call TRBJ2-5; weak D call: TRBD2 (6 bases). The CDR3 consists of 15 residues. Germline-derived CDR1 and CDR2 are KGHDR and SFDVKD. CDR3 protein: CTTSDLRGRRETQYF. Here the CDR3 DNA reads TGTACCACCAGTGATTTGAGAGGGAGGAGGGAGACCCAGTACTTC.

This clonotype was seen a single time. The rearrangement links TRBV29-1 to TRBJ1-5; TRBD1 matches 7 bases. Germline V CDR1 and CDR2: SQVTM, ANQGSEA. The ends lost 4 bases at V and 5 bases at J; junction bases unmatched: 5. This CDR3 comprises 13 residues. DNA for the CDR3: TGCAGCGTTGGACAGGGCTGGGATCAGCCCCAGCATTTT. It yields the protein CSVGQGWDQPQHF.

The chain joins TRBV7-2 to TRBJ1-6; TRBD1 agrees at 7 bases. This CDR3 contains 15 residues. The V gene's germline CDR1 is SGHTA and CDR2 FQGNSA. Unmatched junction bases numbered 10, after V lost 5 bases and J lost 9 bases. The CDR3: CASSPSGTVSSPLHF. In nucleotides, the CDR3 is TGTGCCAGCAGCCCCAGCGGGACAGTTTCTTCACCCCTCCACTTT.